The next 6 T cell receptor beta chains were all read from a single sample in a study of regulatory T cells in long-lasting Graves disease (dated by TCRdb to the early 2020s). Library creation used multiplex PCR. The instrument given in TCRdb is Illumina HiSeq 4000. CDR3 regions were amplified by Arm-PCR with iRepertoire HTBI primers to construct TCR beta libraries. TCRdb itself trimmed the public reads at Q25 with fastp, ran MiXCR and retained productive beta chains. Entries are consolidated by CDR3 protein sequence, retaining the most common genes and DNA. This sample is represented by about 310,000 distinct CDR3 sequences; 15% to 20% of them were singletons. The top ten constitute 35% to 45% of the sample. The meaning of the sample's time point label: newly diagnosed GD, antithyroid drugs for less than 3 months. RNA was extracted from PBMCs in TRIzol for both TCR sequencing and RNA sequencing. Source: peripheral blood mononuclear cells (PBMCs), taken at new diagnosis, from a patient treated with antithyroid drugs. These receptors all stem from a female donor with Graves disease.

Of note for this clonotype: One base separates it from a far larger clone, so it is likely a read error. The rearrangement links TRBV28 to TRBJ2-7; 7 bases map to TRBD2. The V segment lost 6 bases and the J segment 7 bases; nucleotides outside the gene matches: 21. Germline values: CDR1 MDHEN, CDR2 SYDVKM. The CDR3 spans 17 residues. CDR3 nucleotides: TGTGCCAGCAGCTCAGGGTCGGGCGGGAGTGGCCGGAATGAGCAGTACTTC. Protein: CASSSGSGGSGRNEQYF.

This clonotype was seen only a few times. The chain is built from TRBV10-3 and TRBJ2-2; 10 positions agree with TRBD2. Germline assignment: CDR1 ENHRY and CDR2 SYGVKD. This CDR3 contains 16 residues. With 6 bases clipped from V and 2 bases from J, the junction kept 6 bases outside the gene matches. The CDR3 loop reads CAIRAGTSENTGELFF. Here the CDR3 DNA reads TGTGCCATCAGGGCCGGGACTAGCGAAAACACCGGGGAGCTGTTTTTT.

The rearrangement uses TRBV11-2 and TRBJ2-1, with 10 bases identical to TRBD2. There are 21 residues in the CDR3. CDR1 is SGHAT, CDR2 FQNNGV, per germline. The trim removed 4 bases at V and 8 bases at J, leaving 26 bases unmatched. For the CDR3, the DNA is TGTGCCAGCAGCTCCCTTCTAGCGCTTGTGCTCGTCGGGACTAGCGCCCATGAGCAGTTCTTC. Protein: CASSSLLALVLVGTSAHEQFF.

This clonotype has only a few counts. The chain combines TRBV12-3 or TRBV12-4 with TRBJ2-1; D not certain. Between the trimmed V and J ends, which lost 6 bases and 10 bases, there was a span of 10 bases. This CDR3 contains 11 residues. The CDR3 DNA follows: TGTGCCAGCAGGGGAAGGCCGGAGCAGTTCTTC. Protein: CASRGRPEQFF.

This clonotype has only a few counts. The CDR3 is CASSQDHQANGYTF. The CDR3 nucleotides read TGTGCCAGCAGCCAAGATCACCAGGCCAATGGCTACACCTTC. The chain carries TRBV3-1 and TRBJ1-2; D is uncertain. With 0 bases removed from V and 6 bases from J, the gap between germline ends came to 11 bases. The germline CDR1 and CDR2 sequences are LGHDT and YNNKEL (reference sequence). This CDR3 contains 14 residues.

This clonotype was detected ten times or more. CDR3 amino acids: CSGRTGGRETQYF. CDR3 DNA sequence: TGCAGCGGCCGGACAGGGGGTAGAGAGACCCAGTACTTC. The chain couples TRBV29-1 to TRBJ2-5; 10 positions match TRBD1. CDR1 and CDR2 from the germline V gene are SQVTM and ANQGSEA. The ends lost 7 bases at V and 4 bases at J; junction bases unmatched: 6. The CDR3 runs to 13 residues. Combining the CDR3 with reference TRBV29-1 and TRBJ2-5 gives the whole variable domain SAVISQKPSRDICQRGTSLTIQCQVDSQVTMMFWYRQQPGQSLTLIATANQGSEATYESGFVIDKFPISRPNLTFSTLTVSNMSPEDSSIYLCSGRTGGRETQYFGPGTRLLVL.